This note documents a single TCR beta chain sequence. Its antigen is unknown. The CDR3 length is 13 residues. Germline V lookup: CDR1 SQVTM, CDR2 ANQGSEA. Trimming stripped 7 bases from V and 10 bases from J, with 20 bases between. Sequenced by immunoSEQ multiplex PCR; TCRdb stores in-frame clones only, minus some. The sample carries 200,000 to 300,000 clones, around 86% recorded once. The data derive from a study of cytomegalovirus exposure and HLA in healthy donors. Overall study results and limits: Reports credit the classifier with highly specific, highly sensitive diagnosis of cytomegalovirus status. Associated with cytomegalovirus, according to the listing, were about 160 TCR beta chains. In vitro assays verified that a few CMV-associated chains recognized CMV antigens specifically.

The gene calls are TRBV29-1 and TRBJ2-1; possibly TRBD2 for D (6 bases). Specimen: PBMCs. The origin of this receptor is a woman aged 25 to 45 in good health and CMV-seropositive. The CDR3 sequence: CSASQRSEGEQFF. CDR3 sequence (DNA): TGCAGCGCCTCCCAGCGCTCGGAGGGAGAGCAGTTCTTC.